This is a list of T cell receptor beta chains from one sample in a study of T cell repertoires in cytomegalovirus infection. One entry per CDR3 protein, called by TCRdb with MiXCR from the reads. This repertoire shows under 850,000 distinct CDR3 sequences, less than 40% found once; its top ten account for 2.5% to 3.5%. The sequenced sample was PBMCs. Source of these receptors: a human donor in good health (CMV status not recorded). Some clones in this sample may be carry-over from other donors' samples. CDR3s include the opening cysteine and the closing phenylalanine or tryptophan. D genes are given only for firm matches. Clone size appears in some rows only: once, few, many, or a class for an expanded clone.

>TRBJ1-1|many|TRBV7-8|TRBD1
CASSPVLSGTGGTEAFF
TGTGCCAGCAGCCCTGTTCTCTCCGGGACAGGGGGCACTGAAGCTTTCTTT
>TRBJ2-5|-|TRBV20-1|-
CSARAVRAAGTQYF
TGCAGTGCTAGAGCAGTCAGGGCAGCCGGGACCCAGTACTTC
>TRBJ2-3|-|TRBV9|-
CASSANPGGPVSSDTQYF
TGTGCCAGCAGCGCAAACCCCGGGGGACCCGTATCGTCAGATACGCAGTATTTT
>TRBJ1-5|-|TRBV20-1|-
CSARDPGRRNQPQHF
TGCAGTGCTAGAGATCCTGGCAGGAGAAATCAGCCCCAGCATTTT
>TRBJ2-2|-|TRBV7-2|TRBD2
CGSSSSGGAGELFF
TGTGGCAGCAGCTCTAGCGGGGGGGCCGGGGAGCTGTTTTTT
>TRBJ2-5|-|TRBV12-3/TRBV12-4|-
CASSFSLVSETQYF
TGTGCCAGCAGTTTCAGTTTAGTCTCAGAGACCCAGTACTTC
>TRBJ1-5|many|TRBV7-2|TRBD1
CASSLASGGMGQPQHF
TGTGCCAGCAGCTTAGCATCAGGGGGCATGGGTCAGCCCCAGCATTTT
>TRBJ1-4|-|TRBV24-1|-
CATSEDTENEKLFF
TGTGCCACCAGTGAGGACACAGAAAATGAAAAACTGTTTTTT
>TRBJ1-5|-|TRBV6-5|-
CASSYSDPRDNQPQHF
TGTGCCAGCAGTTACTCAGATCCCAGGGACAATCAGCCCCAGCATTTT
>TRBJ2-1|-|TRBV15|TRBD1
CATSGMGQDYNEQFF
TGTGCCACCAGTGGGATGGGACAGGACTACAATGAGCAGTTCTTC
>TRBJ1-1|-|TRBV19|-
CASSQSGLLATEAFF
TGTGCCAGTAGCCAGTCAGGGCTACTGGCCACTGAAGCTTTCTTT
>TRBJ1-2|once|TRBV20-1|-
CSARVPSSTLYGYTF
TGCAGTGCTAGAGTCCCCTCAAGTACACTCTATGGCTACACCTTC
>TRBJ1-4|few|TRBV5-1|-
CASMEEDNEKLFF
TGCGCCAGCATGGAGGAAGATAATGAAAAACTGTTTTTT
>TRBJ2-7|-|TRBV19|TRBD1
CASSIGVSAGGSYEQYF
TGTGCCAGTAGTATCGGCGTCTCGGCAGGGGGCTCCTACGAGCAGTACTTC
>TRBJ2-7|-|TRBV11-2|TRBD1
CASSPRLDRGYF
TGTGCCAGCAGCCCACGATTAGACAGGGGGTACTTC
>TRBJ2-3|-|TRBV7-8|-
CASSLGREFEDTQYF
TGTGCCAGCAGCTTAGGCAGGGAATTTGAAGATACGCAGTATTTT
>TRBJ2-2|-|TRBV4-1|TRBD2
CASSPQTSGSEGELFF
TGCGCCAGCAGCCCTCAGACTAGCGGGAGTGAGGGGGAGCTGTTTTTT
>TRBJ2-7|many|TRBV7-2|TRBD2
CASSFPLADDYEQYF
TGTGCCAGCAGCTTCCCCCTAGCGGATGACTACGAGCAGTACTTC
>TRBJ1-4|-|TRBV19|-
CASSIVGDLNEKLFF
TGTGCCAGTAGTATCGTCGGGGACTTAAATGAAAAACTGTTTTTT